Here is one T cell receptor beta chain with its context. The antigen it recognizes is unknown. It has no much larger one-base neighbor in the sample; base qualities were not kept. This entry is derived from a study of tumor T cells in aggressive B-cell lymphoma (dated by TCRdb to 2017 to 2019). V loses 1 base at its end and J loses 2 bases; junction bases beyond the gene matches: 6. The CDR3, from cysteine to phenylalanine, totals 17 residues. Only the CDR3 DNA stays, 51 bases, in frame from base 1. For CDR1 and CDR2, the germline V gene lists LGHNA and YSLEER. Library construction relied on the immunoSEQ multiplex PCR assay. The clones in this table, taken by TCRdb from immuneACCESS, are in-frame only. Not every clone is retained; where verified, under half of the shortfall comes from an unresolved V gene, and the cause of the rest is unknown. The sample profile shows fewer than 2,000 clones; around 86% of them were found once. The leading ten clones occupy over 5.5% of the sample.

Recombination joined TRBV4-3 with TRBJ2-3, with 10 central nucleotides matching TRBD2. The sequence derives from an adult with diffuse large B cell lymphoma. Sequenced material: tumor tissue. The base sequence is TGCGCCAGCAGCCAAGTTTTACTAGCGGGGTACACAGATACGCAGTATTTT. It codes for CASSQVLLAGYTDTQYF.